A selection of T cell receptor beta chains follows, all from one sample in a study of T cells after yellow fever vaccination. Each CDR3 protein is one row after TCRdb ran MiXCR on the 5' RACE reads. The sample shows about 300,000 distinct CDR3 sequences, 8.7% of them seen only once. The specimen was CD4+ T cells sorted from PBMCs, collected 5 days after the yellow fever booster vaccination. All receptors derive from a man younger than 35 who received the YFV17D yellow fever vaccine. The CDR3 runs from the conserved cysteine through the conserved F or W. Each record gives: clone size, J gene, V gene, D gene, CDR3 DNA, CDR3 protein. The D gene is left open where the match is weak. Clone size is stated in some rows and not others, as once, few, many or a class when expanded.

>.|TRBJ1-1|TRBV4-1|.
TGCGCCAGCAGCCAAGTGACAGTCTTGGCGTCGACTGAAGCTTTCTTT
CASSQVTVLASTEAFF
>few|TRBJ1-6|TRBV12-3/TRBV12-4|TRBD1
TGTGCCAGCAGTTTACGGACAGGGGGCGTTTCACCCCTCCACTTT
CASSLRTGGVSPLHF
>.|TRBJ1-4|TRBV5-1|.
TGCGCCAGCAGCGGGGGTGAGGAAAAACTGTTTTTT
CASSGGEEKLFF
>.|TRBJ2-5|TRBV7-6|TRBD2
TGTGCCAGCAGCTTAGCGGGGTTAGCGGGGGGTCCCCAGACCCAGTACTTC
CASSLAGLAGGPQTQYF
>few|TRBJ1-5|TRBV20-1|.
TGCAGTGCTAGAGATCGGGGCGGCCCAAGCAATCAGCCCCAGCATTTT
CSARDRGGPSNQPQHF
>.|TRBJ1-1|TRBV13|.
TGTGCCAGCAGCTTACGGAGGGCTGAAGCTTTCTTT
CASSLRRAEAFF
>.|TRBJ1-5|TRBV20-1|TRBD1
TGCAGTGCTAAGACAGGGACTCAGCCCCAGCATTTT
CSAKTGTQPQHF
>many|TRBJ2-7|TRBV20-1|TRBD2
TGCAGTGCTAGAGGGACTAGCGTAAATTACGAGCAGTACTTC
CSARGTSVNYEQYF
>few|TRBJ1-2|TRBV5-1|TRBD1
TGCGCCAGCAGCTTAACACCGGGACAGGGGTCTGGCTACACCTTC
CASSLTPGQGSGYTF
>.|TRBJ2-3|TRBV5-1|TRBD1
TGCGCCAGCAGCTGGGGGAGGACAGGGCCCGCCTTTTCGCAGTATTTT
CASSWGRTGPAFSQYF
>.|TRBJ1-2|TRBV3-1|.
TGTGCCAGCAGCCTCAGGCTTAGCTACACCTTC
CASSLRLSYTF
>few|TRBJ1-1|TRBV25-1|.
TGTGCCAGCAACCGTGTTGGGGGCGAAGCTTTCTTT
CASNRVGGEAFF
>few|TRBJ2-3|TRBV24-1|TRBD1
TGTGCCACCAGCTACGGACAGGGCACAGATACGCAGTATTTT
CATSYGQGTDTQYF
>.|TRBJ1-6|TRBV5-4|.
TGTGCCAGCAGCTTTGGGGGAAGGAGCCATTCACCCCTCCACTTT
CASSFGGRSHSPLHF
>.|TRBJ2-5|TRBV7-8|.
TGTGCCAGCAGCTTAGTGGATCAAGAGACCCAGTACTTC
CASSLVDQETQYF
>.|TRBJ1-5|TRBV6-1|TRBD1
TGTGCCAGTTCCCGGGACAGGGTTGATCAGCCCCAGCATTTT
CASSRDRVDQPQHF
>.|TRBJ1-1|TRBV19|.
TGTGCCAGTAGAAGACAGGTCCGCATGAACACTGAAGCTTTCTTT
CASRRQVRMNTEAFF
>many|TRBJ2-3|TRBV11-2|TRBD2
TGTGCCAGCAGCCGCAGCGGGGGTGTCGCAGATACGCAGTATTTT
CASSRSGGVADTQYF
>.|TRBJ2-3|TRBV9|.
TGTGCCAGCAGCGTAGATGGGGGGGCCTTCACAGATACGCAGTATTTT
CASSVDGGAFTDTQYF
>few|TRBJ1-3|TRBV7-6|TRBD1
TGTGCCAGCAGCTCCTACATAACAGGGGAGAACACCATATATTTT
CASSSYITGENTIYF
>.|TRBJ1-5|TRBV19|TRBD1
TGTGCCAGTCGGGGCAACAGGGGACGGGGTCAGCCCCAGCATTTT
CASRGNRGRGQPQHF
>few|TRBJ2-7|TRBV6-2/TRBV6-3|.
TGTGCCAGCAGCACCGCGCCCTACGAGCAGTACTTC
CASSTAPYEQYF
>few|TRBJ1-6|TRBV3-1|.
TGTGCCAGCAGCCAAGGGGCCGGGACTAAGTCACCCCTCCACTTT
CASSQGAGTKSPLHF
>few|TRBJ2-1|TRBV21-1|.
TGTGCCAGCAGCAAATGGCTCTACAATGAGCAGTTCTTC
CASSKWLYNEQFF
>few|TRBJ2-2|TRBV4-3|.
TGCGCCAGCAGCCAAGTCGGCGGGACCGGGGAGCTGTTTTTT
CASSQVGGTGELFF
>.|TRBJ2-1|TRBV28|TRBD1
TGTGCCAGCAGCCTAGGTTATCGGGACAGGGTCTATGAGCAGTTCTTC
CASSLGYRDRVYEQFF
>many|TRBJ2-3|TRBV20-1|TRBD2
TGCAGTGCCGGGGGGGATACGCAGTATTTT
CSAGGDTQYF
>.|TRBJ2-2|TRBV20-1|.
TGCAGTGCTAGAGAGGGTGTCAGGGAGCTGTTTTTT
CSAREGVRELFF
>.|TRBJ1-5|TRBV18|.
TGTGCCAGCTCCCCGACCGGGGAATGGAGGCAGCCCCAGCATTTT
CASSPTGEWRQPQHF
>.|TRBJ2-1|TRBV4-1|.
TGCGCCAGCAGCCAAGGGCTTACAGGGAAAGGCTCCTACAATGAGCAGTTCTTC
CASSQGLTGKGSYNEQFF
>few|TRBJ2-7|TRBV30|TRBD1
TGTGCCTGGAGGGGGTTTAAGACAGGGATGAACGAGCAGTACTTC
CAWRGFKTGMNEQYF
>many|TRBJ1-1|TRBV5-1|.
TGCGCCAGCAGCTTGGGAACCACAGTGAACACTGAAGCTTTCTTT
CASSLGTTVNTEAFF
>few|TRBJ1-1|TRBV7-9|TRBD1
TGTGCCAGCAGCACCGGACAGGGGCGGACTGAAGCTTTCTTT
CASSTGQGRTEAFF
>few|TRBJ1-1|TRBV9|.
TGTGCCAGCAGCGTCCCTGGGAACACTGAAGCTTTCTTT
CASSVPGNTEAFF
>many|TRBJ2-7|TRBV5-1|TRBD2
TGCGCCAGCAGCTTAGCGGGACTGACCTACGAGCAGTACTTC
CASSLAGLTYEQYF
>few|TRBJ1-5|TRBV6-2/TRBV6-3|TRBD1
TGTGCCAGCACCCCGGACAGGTTGGGACAGCCCCAGCATTTT
CASTPDRLGQPQHF
>many|TRBJ1-3|TRBV7-2|.
TGTGCCAGCAGTGTGGGGTTAGGAAACACCATATATTTT
CASSVGLGNTIYF
>.|TRBJ2-7|TRBV4-3|TRBD1
TGCGCCAGCAGCTCCCTCCCCCAGGGGGTCTACGAGCAGTACTTC
CASSSLPQGVYEQYF
>few|TRBJ2-2|TRBV5-1|TRBD2
TGCGCCAGCACCGGGACTAGCGGGGTGACCGGGGAGCTGTTTTTT
CASTGTSGVTGELFF
>.|TRBJ2-5|TRBV5-1|.
TGCGCCAGCAGCTTGTATCACCAAGAGACCCAGTACTTC
CASSLYHQETQYF
>few|TRBJ1-6|TRBV6-6|.
TGTGCCAGCAGCCCATACGGACACGATCCACCCCTCCACTTT
CASSPYGHDPPLHF
>few|TRBJ2-3|TRBV24-1|.
TGTGCCACCAGTGATGGGCGTCACACAGATACGCAGTATTTT
CATSDGRHTDTQYF
>few|TRBJ2-5|TRBV18|TRBD2
TGTGCCAGCTCTGCGGGAGGTCCAGGAGAGACCCAGTACTTC
CASSAGGPGETQYF
>many|TRBJ1-6|TRBV5-1|.
TGCGCCAGCAGCGGGGTGAGCTCCTATAATTCACCCCTCCACTTT
CASSGVSSYNSPLHF
>few|TRBJ2-2|TRBV12-3/TRBV12-4|TRBD1
TGTGCCAGCAGTGCCGGGACAGGGAACACCGGGGAGCTGTTTTTT
CASSAGTGNTGELFF
>few|TRBJ2-2|TRBV19|.
TGTGCCAGTAGTCCAGGGACACATATGGGCGCCGGGGAGCTGTTTTTT
CASSPGTHMGAGELFF
>few|TRBJ1-6|TRBV3-1|TRBD1
TGTGCCAGCAGCAACCGGGACAGGAATTCACCCCTCCACTTT
CASSNRDRNSPLHF
>.|TRBJ1-6|TRBV19|TRBD1
TGTGCCAGTAACCGGGACAGCTTACCTTCACCCCTCCACTTT
CASNRDSLPSPLHF
>.|TRBJ2-1|TRBV20-1|.
TGCAGTGCTGATCGGATGGGTAATGAGCAGTTCTTC
CSADRMGNEQFF
>.|TRBJ2-3|TRBV9|TRBD2
TGTGCCAGCAGCGTAAGAACGGGGAGGGCAGATACGCAGTATTTT
CASSVRTGRADTQYF
>.|TRBJ2-1|TRBV2|TRBD2
TGTGCCAGCATCCAAGCGGGGGTCAGGGGTGATGAGCAGTTCTTC
CASIQAGVRGDEQFF
>few|TRBJ2-4|TRBV6-1|.
TGTGCCAGCAGACGGCGGGAACTAGCCAAAAACATTCAGTACTTC
CASRRRELAKNIQYF
>many|TRBJ2-2|TRBV5-5|TRBD1
TGTGCCAGCAGCTTTGGACAGGGGGCCGGGGAGCTGTTTTTT
CASSFGQGAGELFF
>.|TRBJ1-5|TRBV6-6|.
TGTGCCAGCATTCAAACCCAGGGGCAGCCCCAGCATTTT
CASIQTQGQPQHF
>.|TRBJ2-2|TRBV4-3|.
TGCGCCAGCAGCCGGGCAGGGGGGGACACCGGGGAGCTGTATTTT
CASSRAGGDTGELYF